Listed below are T cell receptor beta chains from one sample, sequenced in a study of low-dose radiotherapy and immunotherapy resistance in tumors. TCRdb redid the calling of the reads with MiXCR, one entry per CDR3 protein. The table has roughly 50,000 distinct CDR3 sequences, around 34% seen once. The material was PBMCs, obtained after low-dose radiotherapy plus immunotherapy. The origin of the receptors is a male donor with rectosigmoid adenocarcinoma. The CDR3 runs from the conserved cysteine through the conserved F or W. D genes are given only for firm matches. Rows may omit the clone size; those that give it use once, few, many or a size class.

>TRBV28|15|TRBJ2-1|.|many
CASSLGQEYQNEQFF
TGTGCCAGCAGTTTAGGTCAGGAGTACCAAAATGAGCAGTTCTTC
>TRBV7-9|18|TRBJ2-3|TRBD2|.
CASSFSVSGGRTGSTQYF
TGTGCCAGCAGCTTTTCTGTTAGCGGGGGGCGGACAGGTAGTACGCAGTATTTT
>TRBV6-5|15|TRBJ2-5|.|.
CASRRDGVSGETQYF
TGTGCCAGCAGAAGGGATGGAGTCTCGGGAGAGACCCAGTACTTC
>TRBV5-1|13|TRBJ2-5|.|many
CASSEGVGETQYF
TGCGCCAGCAGCGAAGGGGTGGGAGAGACCCAGTACTTC
>TRBV14|13|TRBJ2-5|.|.
CATNRVVEETQYF
TGTGCCACGAACAGGGTCGTAGAAGAGACCCAGTACTTC
>TRBV6-2/TRBV6-3|19|TRBJ1-5|.|few
CASSYPAATGTSNQPQHFF
.
>TRBV4-3|19|TRBJ2-7|TRBD2|many
CASSRAGTSGLTRACEQYF
TGCGCCAGCAGCCGAGCCGGGACTAGCGGTCTTACAAGGGCATGCGAGCAGTACTTC
>TRBV27|15|TRBJ2-1|.|.
CASSSSGTSYNEQFF
TGTGCCAGCAGCTCGTCCGGGACAAGCTACAATGAGCAGTTCTTC
>TRBV5-1|15|TRBJ1-5|.|.
CASSSRTAPAQPQHF
TGCGCCAGCAGCTCGAGGACAGCCCCGGCCCAGCCCCAGCATTTT
>TRBV9|17|TRBJ2-2|TRBD1|few
CASSVGGGPAPGGELFF
TGTGCCAGCAGCGTAGGAGGGGGCCCTGCGCCTGGCGGGGAGCTGTTTTTT
>TRBV14|11|TRBJ2-3|.|many
CASSQADTQYF
TGTGCCAGCAGCCAAGCTGATACGCAGTATTTT
>TRBV5-8|15|TRBJ1-1|.|medium-sized
CASSLVAGSATEAFF
TGCGCCAGCAGCTTGGTCGCGGGGTCAGCGACTGAAGCTTTCTTT
>TRBV19|13|TRBJ1-1|.|.
CASSIVPNTEAFF
TGTGCCAGTAGTATAGTCCCCAACACTGAAGCTTTCTTT
>TRBV5-1|13|TRBJ2-7|.|many
CASSPSQGSEQYF
TGCGCCAGCAGCCCCAGTCAGGGAAGCGAGCAGTACTTC
>TRBV20-1|12|TRBJ2-1|TRBD1|.
CSAPDRGNEQFF
TGCAGTGCGCCGGACAGGGGAAATGAGCAGTTCTTC
>TRBV9|14|TRBJ2-7|TRBD1|many
CASSVGDRSYEQYF
TGTGCCAGCAGCGTCGGGGACAGGTCTTACGAGCAGTACTTC
>TRBV2|14|TRBJ1-5|TRBD1|many
CASSLGQEDQPQHF
TGTGCCAGCAGTCTTGGACAGGAGGATCAGCCCCAGCATTTT
>TRBV12-3/TRBV12-4|11|TRBJ2-3|TRBD2|.
CASGGGDTQYF
TGTGCCAGCGGCGGGGGAGATACGCAGTATTTT
>TRBV25-1|15|TRBJ2-4|.|many
CASSDLEQAKNIQYF
TGTGCCAGCAGTGATCTAGAACAAGCCAAAAACATTCAGTACTTC
>TRBV5-1|14|TRBJ2-5|TRBD1|many
CASSQGASPETQYF
TGCGCCAGCAGCCAGGGGGCCTCCCCAGAGACCCAGTACTTC
>TRBV12-3/TRBV12-4|15|TRBJ2-2|TRBD1|few
CASSFSAGGTGELFF
TGTGCCAGCAGTTTTTCGGCAGGGGGCACCGGGGAGCTGTTTTTT
>TRBV3-1|17|TRBJ1-2|TRBD1|.
CASCQDVGDRGYYGYTF
TGTGCCAGCTGCCAAGATGTCGGGGACAGGGGGTACTATGGCTACACCTTC
>TRBV6-5|15|TRBJ1-2|TRBD1|.
CASSYRGQGAYGYTF
TGTGCCAGCAGTTACCGGGGACAGGGGGCTTACGGCTACACCTTC
>TRBV5-4|17|TRBJ2-5|.|.
CASSLEPLLAVQETQYF
TGTGCCAGCAGCTTGGAACCCTTACTAGCAGTGCAAGAGACCCAGTACTTC
>TRBV24-1|16|TRBJ2-1|TRBD2|few
CATSRAASGTYNEQFF
TGTGCCACCAGTAGAGCAGCTAGCGGGACCTACAATGAGCAGTTCTTC
>TRBV5-5|13|TRBJ1-1|.|many
CASSLQEEAEAFF
TGTGCCAGCAGCTTGCAGGAGGAGGCTGAAGCTTTCTTT
>TRBV4-3|15|TRBJ1-1|TRBD1|many
CASSHWTGVNTEAFF
TGCGCCAGCAGCCACTGGACAGGGGTGAACACTGAAGCTTTCTTT
>TRBV12-3/TRBV12-4|15|TRBJ2-2|.|.
CASSLGTAYTGELFF
TGTGCCAGCAGTCTCGGGACCGCCTATACCGGGGAGCTGTTTTTT
>TRBV6-5|13|TRBJ2-2|.|few
CASSRPGVGELFF
TGTGCCAGCAGTCGCCCGGGGGTAGGGGAGCTGTTTTTT
>TRBV6-2/TRBV6-3|17|TRBJ2-7|.|.
CASSYPTRNRVTYEQYF
TGTGCCAGCAGTTACCCAACCCGGAACAGGGTAACCTACGAGCAGTACTTC
>TRBV7-2|13|TRBJ1-2|.|many
CASSSYLNYGYTF
TGTGCCAGCAGCTCCTACTTGAACTATGGCTACACCTTC
>TRBV5-1|15|TRBJ2-7|TRBD1|.
CASSPEGQGIREQYF
TGCGCCAGCAGCCCCGAGGGACAGGGAATTCGGGAGCAGTACTTC
>TRBV4-3|16|TRBJ2-7|.|.
CASSQFPTVAKLEQYF
TGCGCCAGCAGCCAATTCCCGACAGTAGCTAAACTTGAGCAGTACTTC
>TRBV7-2|15|TRBJ1-5|.|few
CASSLKGGSNQPQHF
TGTGCCAGCAGCTTAAAGGGTGGTAGCAATCAGCCCCAGCATTTT
>TRBV28|16|TRBJ2-7|TRBD2|.
CASSLSPGLATYEQYF
TGTGCCAGCAGTCTCTCGCCGGGACTAGCTACCTACGAGCAGTACTTC
>TRBV19|20|TRBJ1-1|TRBD1|many
CASSAYSGQGRFIGDTEAFF
TGTGCCAGTAGTGCTTACTCGGGACAGGGGCGTTTTATCGGTGACACTGAAGCTTTCTTT
>TRBV3-1|12|TRBJ1-5|.|many
CASSHGNQPQHF
TGTGCCAGCAGCCACGGCAATCAGCCCCAGCATTTT
>TRBV7-9|18|TRBJ2-2|.|.
CASSPLFDRGNTGELFFF
.
>TRBV5-4|12|TRBJ2-7|TRBD2|medium-sized
CASSGLGVEQYF
TGTGCCAGCTCGGGACTAGGGGTCGAGCAGTACTTC
>TRBV7-8|14|TRBJ2-3|.|many
CASSLEDWQDTQYF
TGTGCCAGCAGCTTAGAGGACTGGCAAGATACGCAGTATTTT
>TRBV28|15|TRBJ2-3|.|.
CASSITSRGTDTQYF
TGTGCCAGCAGTATAACTTCTAGGGGGACAGATACGCAGTATTTT
>TRBV27|16|TRBJ2-3|.|many
CASSSSVVPSTDTQYF
TGTGCCAGCAGTTCCTCGGTCGTCCCTAGCACAGATACGCAGTATTTT
>TRBV29-1|15|TRBJ2-1|.|.
CSVEDRRARYNEQFF
TGCAGCGTTGAAGATCGCCGGGCTAGGTACAATGAGCAGTTCTTC
>TRBV4-1|15|TRBJ2-7|.|.
CASSHETTGPYEQYF
TGCGCCAGCAGCCATGAGACCACAGGGCCCTACGAGCAGTACTTC
>TRBV3-1|16|TRBJ1-2|TRBD1|many
CASSQGSRQTGKGYTF
TGTGCCAGCAGCCAAGGGTCTCGACAGACAGGGAAAGGCTACACCTTC
>TRBV9|16|TRBJ2-1|TRBD2|.
CASSGIAGGEDNEQFF
TGTGCCAGCAGCGGAATAGCGGGAGGTGAGGATAATGAGCAGTTCTTC
>TRBV20-1|13|TRBJ2-1|.|.
CSARDVGRNEQFF
TGCAGTGCTAGAGATGTAGGGCGAAATGAGCAGTTCTTC
>TRBV11-2|17|TRBJ2-3|TRBD1|.
CASSLVPDRATTDTQYF
TGTGCCAGCAGCTTAGTCCCCGACAGGGCGACCACAGATACGCAGTATTTT
>TRBV2|14|TRBJ2-3|TRBD1|many
CASEKGQAGDTQYF
TGTGCCAGCGAAAAGGGACAGGCGGGAGATACGCAGTATTTT
>TRBV7-2|14|TRBJ2-5|.|many
CASSLAGAGETQYF
TGTGCCAGCAGCTTAGCGGGCGCAGGGGAGACCCAGTACTTC
>TRBV5-1|13|TRBJ2-1|.|.
CASAYGGANEQFF
TGCGCCAGCGCGTATGGGGGGGCTAATGAGCAGTTCTTC
>TRBV6-1|17|TRBJ2-7|TRBD2|many
CASSLNGLAEIPYEQYF
TGTGCCAGCAGCCTCAACGGACTAGCGGAAATACCCTACGAGCAGTACTTC
>TRBV7-2|14|TRBJ2-7|.|few
CASSPGGTEREQYF
TGTGCCAGCAGCCCCGGCGGGACCGAGCGGGAGCAGTACTTC
>TRBV5-4|11|TRBJ2-2|.|many
CASSLGRELFF
TGTGCCAGCAGCTTGGGGAGGGAGCTGTTTTTT
>TRBV24-1|13|TRBJ2-1|TRBD1|.
CATSGTGSNEQFF
TGTGCCACCAGTGGGACAGGGAGCAATGAGCAGTTCTTC